The 17 T cell receptor beta chains presented below share a single source sample, sequenced in a study of identical twins (dated by TCRdb to 2016 to 2017). The library was produced with 5' RACE. These reads were obtained on an Illumina HiSeq 2000. The raw public reads went through TCRdb reprocessing: fastp at Q25, MiXCR clone calling, in-frame beta chains kept. Rows are combined by CDR3 protein, so each entry shows the most common genes and DNA. Recorded for this sample are hundreds of thousands of distinct CDR3 sequences; just over 7% of them occurred a single time. The ten largest clones capture less than 2% of the sample. In addition, the sample was reused for a study of yellow fever vaccine responses in identical twins.

The specimen sequenced was PBMCs. These TCRs come from a woman aged 18 to 35 in good health.

The chain uses TRBV6-2 or TRBV6-3 and TRBJ2-2; TRBD2 aligns across 12 bases. The CDR3 is 21 residues long. J gave up 2 bases and V 2 bases, and 15 bases lay outside the gene matches. Germline assignment: CDR1 MNHEY and CDR2 SVGEGT. The CDR3 coding sequence is TGTGCCAGCAGTTACGGGACTAGCGGGCTGCATCCCGGGAAAAACACCGGGGAGCTGTTTTTT. Translation: CASSYGTSGLHPGKNTGELFF.

This clonotype was detected many times. V usage is TRBV5-1 and J usage is TRBJ1-4; D gene ambiguous. This CDR3 has 13 amino acids. Deletions cut 5 bases from V and 0 bases from J, with 5 bases between. Germline assignment: CDR1 SGHRS and CDR2 YFSETQ. The chain's CDR3 is CASRGTTNEKLFF. CDR3 nucleotides: TGCGCCAGCAGGGGGACAACTAATGAAAAACTGTTTTTT.

The chain joins TRBV20-1 to TRBJ2-7; 7 nucleotides line up with TRBD1. The ends lost 5 bases at V and 3 bases at J; junction bases unmatched: 4. The CDR3 has 12 residues. Looked up from germline, CDR1 is DFQATT and CDR2 is SNEGSKA (reference sequence). CDR3 region: CSAPYRGYEQYF. CDR3 DNA: TGCAGTGCTCCTTACAGGGGCTACGAGCAGTACTTC.

This clonotype was observed a few times. The CDR3, as DNA: TGCAGTGCTAGAGTCGGTAGCTTGAATGAGCAGTTCTTC. Encoded protein: CSARVGSLNEQFF. The V gene is TRBV20-1, the J gene TRBJ2-1; D is unclear. The CDR3 runs to 13 residues. Deletions cut 1 base from V and 7 bases from J, with 11 bases between. Germline-derived CDR1 and CDR2 are DFQATT and SNEGSKA (reference sequence).

For the CDR3, the DNA is TGTGCCAGCAGTTTGCTCCCTTCGCTCAGCCCTCTACTAAAGAACCGCGGATTCACAGATACGCAGTATTTT. It encodes CASSLLPSLSPLLKNRGFTDTQYF. This chain links TRBV12-1 with TRBJ2-3; TRBD2, the table's D call, was not compared with the DNA. TRBV12-1 is an annotated pseudogene. This CDR3 contains 24 residues.

This clonotype has more than one count but fewer than ten. This chain connects TRBV28 to TRBJ2-4, with D tentatively TRBD1 (6 bases). This CDR3 is 17 amino acids long. The V and J ends lost 8 bases and 0 bases respectively, with 20 bases between them. Germline assignment: CDR1 MDHEN and CDR2 SYDVKM. CDR3 protein: CASRGQRVKEAKNIQYF. CDR3 sequence (DNA): TGTGCCAGCCGAGGACAGAGAGTGAAAGAAGCCAAAAACATTCAGTACTTC.

In its sample, this clonotype was seen a few times. This sequence joins TRBV7-8 and TRBJ2-7; TRBD2 matches at 9 bases. The CDR3 runs 19 residues. Germline lookup yields CDR1 SGHVS and CDR2 FQNEAQ. V lost 2 bases and J lost 3; bases outside the gene matches: 17. This CDR3 is CASSLRSAGGSVIHYEQYF. Written as DNA, the CDR3 is TGTGCCAGCAGCTTAAGGTCGGCGGGAGGGTCCGTTATTCACTACGAGCAGTACTTC.

This clonotype was counted between two and nine times. The rearrangement joins TRBV20-1 to TRBJ2-2, with 8 bases identical to TRBD2. With V trimmed by 0 bases and J by 0 bases, 6 bases remained unmatched. The CDR3 length is 17 residues. Per germline, CDR1 DFQATT and CDR2 SNEGSKA (reference sequence). CDR3 in DNA: TGCAGTGCTAGAGAAGAGAGAGCGGGGGCGAACACCGGGGAGCTGTTTTTT. As protein: CSAREERAGANTGELFF.

This clonotype was counted only a few times. The rearrangement uses TRBV28 and TRBJ2-1; no clear D. CDR3 length equals 17 residues. V lost 4 bases and J lost 2, with 18 bases in between. CDR1 is MDHEN, CDR2 SYDVKM, per germline. CDR3 nucleotides: TGTGCCAGCAGTTCCTACCGGGCCCCGGAGCCCTACAATGAGCAGTTCTTC. Amino acids: CASSSYRAPEPYNEQFF.

The V and J genes are TRBV2 and TRBJ2-7; D not certain. V gave up 11 bases and J gave up 0 bases, with 17 bases separating them. Germline CDR1 SNHLY, CDR2 FYNNEI. This CDR3 contains 14 residues. The chain's CDR3 is CAGRRQDGSYEQYF. CDR3 nucleotide sequence: TGTGCCGGAAGAAGGCAAGACGGCTCCTACGAGCAGTACTTC.

The chain carries TRBV11-3 and TRBJ1-1; D is unclear. The CDR3 runs 14 residues. CDR1 and CDR2 from the germline V gene are SGHNT and YENEEA. Trimming left V 2 bases short and J 10 bases short, with 17 bases between. The CDR3 DNA reads TGTGCCAGCAGCTTAAACAGTGTTCCCGTGGGAGCTTTCTTT. Protein product: CASSLNSVPVGAFF.

Ten or more counts support this clonotype. The chain joins TRBV20-1 to TRBJ2-7, with 12 positions matching TRBD2. This CDR3 contains 14 residues. V lost 5 bases to trimming and J lost 4 bases; unmatched junction nucleotides: 6. Germline lookup yields CDR1 DFQATT and CDR2 SNEGSKA (reference sequence). CDR3 DNA sequence: TGCAGTGCTGCAGGACTAGCGGGGCCTTACGAGCAGTACGTC. As protein: CSAAGLAGPYEQYV.

This clonotype was seen a handful of times. This chain links TRBV5-5 with TRBJ1-3; D unclear. This CDR3 has 13 residues. CDR1 SGHKS and CDR2 YYEKEE come from the germline V gene (reference sequence). Trimming cost V 2 bases and J 4 bases, with 7 bases left between them. The DNA of the CDR3 is TGTGCCAGCAGCTTTGGCACAGGAAACACCATATATTTT. This gives the protein CASSFGTGNTIYF.

This chain connects TRBV5-1 to TRBJ2-5, with D maybe TRBD1 (5 bases). V lost 2 bases, J lost 5 bases, and 16 bases lay in between. The V gene's germline CDR1 is SGHRS and CDR2 YFSETQ. The CDR3 has 15 residues. CDR3: CASSLSPGMLETQYF. CDR3 bases: TGCGCCAGCAGCTTAAGCCCAGGGATGCTTGAGACCCAGTACTTC.

This clonotype was seen ten or more times. The chain has TRBV12-3 or TRBV12-4 and TRBJ2-7; D is unresolved. V gave up 1 base and J gave up 4 bases, with 5 bases separating them. The CDR3 is made up of 12 amino acids. In nucleotides, the CDR3 is TGTGCCAGCAGTTTAGTAAGGTACGAGCAGTACTTC. This codes for CASSLVRYEQYF.

This clonotype was seen ten or more times. The rearrangement joins TRBV10-2 to TRBJ1-2; perhaps TRBD1 as D (6 bases). Germline CDR1 WSHSY, CDR2 SAAADI. There are 12 residues in the CDR3. V lost 4 bases to trimming and J lost 3 bases, with 6 bases between them. DNA for the CDR3: TGCGCCAGCAGTGCAGGGGACTATGGCTACACCTTC. This codes for CASSAGDYGYTF.

This clonotype has just a few counts. CDR3 DNA sequence: TGTGCCAGCAGCCGGGGACTAGCGGACACCTACGAGCAGTACTTC. It specifies CASSRGLADTYEQYF. The V gene is TRBV12-3 or TRBV12-4, the J gene TRBJ2-7; TRBD2 matches at 11 bases. V trimming: 6 bases; J trimming: 2 bases; junction bases outside the gene matches: 6. There are 15 residues in the CDR3.